These 2 T cell receptor beta chains were sequenced from one sample in a study of post-analysis software for immune sequencing data. The study, taken as a whole, reports: In patients, roughly 5 TRBV segments were more frequent than in controls, with TRBV5-6, TRBV5-1 and TRBV20-1 among them.

Unique molecular identifiers were carried by the TCR beta cDNA libraries. TCRdb reprocessed the PCR reads via MiXCR and lists one record per CDR3 protein. The sample consists of a few hundred thousand distinct CDR3 sequences, approximately 45% of them appearing once. Their antigens remain unidentified. Sequenced material: blood. Receptors originate from a girl aged 10 to 17 with multiple sclerosis.

V usage is TRBV20-1 and J usage is TRBJ2-7; perhaps TRBD1 as D (6 bases). This CDR3 has 14 amino acids. V lost 2 bases, J lost 7 bases, and 18 bases lay in between. Germline loops: CDR1 DFQATT, CDR2 SNEGSKA (reference sequence). The CDR3 protein is CSARPLGQTNEQYF. CDR3 nucleotide sequence: TGCAGTGCTAGACCCCTAGGACAGACCAATGAGCAGTACTTC.

This clonotype appeared once. The V call is TRBV4-3, the J call TRBJ2-1; D unresolved. V lost 0 bases, J lost 5 bases, and 8 bases lay in between. CDR3 size: 14 residues. Germline CDR1 and CDR2: LGHNA and YSLEER. The chain's CDR3 is CASSQDPTDNEQFF. In DNA form, the CDR3 reads TGCGCCAGCAGCCAAGATCCCACGGACAATGAGCAGTTCTTC.